This is a list of T cell receptor beta chains from one sample in a study of blood T cell repertoires in COVID-19. Clones were sequenced by immunoSEQ multiplex PCR, and TCRdb holds only the in-frame ones, with some missing. The table records about 150,000 clones, roughly 84% of them present only once. The material sequenced was peripheral blood. Receptors were obtained from a man between 60 and 75 years old with COVID-19, enrolled during active disease. CDR3s include the opening cysteine and the closing phenylalanine or tryptophan. A D gene is named only where the DNA matches it firmly. Only some rows state a clone size, as once, few, many or a class for expanded clones.

clone_size,j_call,d_call,v_call,cdr3_nt,cdr3_aa
NA,TRBJ1-6,TRBD1,TRBV28,TGTGCCAGCAGTTTATCCCCTGGACAGGGGGCTTCCTATAATTCACCCCTCCACTTT,CASSLSPGQGASYNSPLHF
NA,TRBJ2-7,TRBD1,TRBV24-1,TGTGCCACCAGCGTATCCGGGACAGGATCCTACGAGCAGTACTTC,CATSVSGTGSYEQYF
NA,TRBJ2-7,TRBD1,TRBV6-5,TGTGCCAGCAGAAAGGGACAGGCAACCTACGAGCAGTACTTC,CASRKGQATYEQYF
NA,TRBJ2-1,TRBD1,TRBV16,TGTGCCAGCAGCCCCGCCAGGGGGACACTGAATGAGCAGTTCTTC,CASSPARGTLNEQFF
NA,TRBJ1-1,TRBD1,TRBV30,TGTGCCTGGAGGGGACAGGGTAACACTGAAGCTTTCTTT,CAWRGQGNTEAFF
NA,TRBJ1-2,NA,TRBV7-3,TGTGCCAGCAGCGCCGGGACATACTATGGCTACACCTTC,CASSAGTYYGYTF
NA,TRBJ2-7,NA,TRBV5-4,TGTGCCAGCAGCCTAAGCGGAGGTGAGCAGTACTTC,CASSLSGGEQYF
NA,TRBJ1-2,NA,TRBV19,TGTGCCAGTAGTCCCGACAGAGACTATGGCTACACCTTC,CASSPDRDYGYTF
once,TRBJ1-1,TRBD1,TRBV7-6,TGTGCCAGCAGCTTAGCTTCGACAGGGGGCGAAACTGAAGCTTTCTTT,CASSLASTGGETEAFF
NA,TRBJ2-7,NA,TRBV19,TGTGCCAGTAGTATCGGTCGGGGAGGCGACGAGCAGTACTTC,CASSIGRGGDEQYF
NA,TRBJ2-5,NA,TRBV7-6,TGTGCCAGCAGCGGGGGTGGCGGGAAAGAGACCCAGTACTTC,CASSGGGGKETQYF
NA,TRBJ1-1,TRBD1,TRBV29-1,TGCAGCGTTGCAGACCCAGGGGGCGCAGCTGAAGCTTTCTTT,CSVADPGGAAEAFF
NA,TRBJ2-3,NA,TRBV4-3,TGCGCCAGCAGCCAAGAGTGGCTAGCGACGAGCACAGATACGCAGTATTTT,CASSQEWLATSTDTQYF
NA,TRBJ1-4,TRBD1,TRBV6-2/TRBV6-3,TGTGCCAGCAGTTACCTCGGGACAGGGAATGAAAAACTGTTTTTT,CASSYLGTGNEKLFF
NA,TRBJ1-4,NA,TRBV6-2/TRBV6-3,TGTGCCAGCAGCGCGACAGGAATTAATGAAAAACTGTTTTTT,CASSATGINEKLFF
NA,TRBJ2-2,NA,TRBV21-1,TGTGCCAGCAGCAACACGGGTAACGGGGAGCTGTTTTTT,CASSNTGNGELFF
once,TRBJ1-1,NA,TRBV28,TGTGCCAGCAGTGCCCCCAAGAGGGCCGAAAGGGCTTTCTTT,CASSAPKRAERAFF
NA,TRBJ1-5,NA,TRBV4-1,TGCGCCAGCCCTAAAGGACATCGAAATCAGCCCCAGCATTTT,CASPKGHRNQPQHF
NA,TRBJ2-3,TRBD2,TRBV11-1,TGTGCCAGCAGCTTACTAGCGGGGGGGCCATCAGATACGCAGTATTTT,CASSLLAGGPSDTQYF
NA,TRBJ1-2,TRBD1,TRBV5-1,TGCGCCAGCAGCTTGGAGAGGGGGCTCGGCTACACCTTC,CASSLERGLGYTF
NA,TRBJ2-7,NA,TRBV7-2,TGTGCCAGCAGCATCCTCGGCGGTTCCTACGAGCAGTACTTC,CASSILGGSYEQYF
few,TRBJ1-1,NA,TRBV6-5,TGTGCCAGCAGTCGCGACAGGACGAACACTGAAGCTTTCTTT,CASSRDRTNTEAFF
once,TRBJ1-4,NA,TRBV19,TGTGCCAGTAGTATCTCGGTCCCAACTAATGAAAAACTGTTTTTT,CASSISVPTNEKLFF
once,TRBJ2-7,TRBD2,TRBV19,TGTGCCAGTAAGGAGACTAGCTCAAACTACGAGCAGTACTTC,CASKETSSNYEQYF
NA,TRBJ1-4,NA,TRBV19,TGTGCCAGTAGTCGGCTTGGGACGTCGGACAGCGAAAAACTGTTTTTT,CASSRLGTSDSEKLFF
NA,TRBJ1-2,TRBD1,TRBV4-1,TGCGCCAGCAGCCTTGAGGGGGACAGAGTTGGTGCTGGCTACACCTTC,CASSLEGDRVGAGYTF
NA,TRBJ1-4,TRBD1,TRBV27,TGTGCCAGCAGTTTTGAGCCCAGGGGGCGTGAAAAACTGTTTTTT,CASSFEPRGREKLFF
NA,TRBJ2-7,TRBD1,TRBV6-6,TGTGCCAGCAGTCACGCCAAACCGGGACAGGGGGCCGCCGAGCAGTACTTC,CASSHAKPGQGAAEQYF
NA,TRBJ1-1,NA,TRBV18,TGTGCCAGCTCACCACAGGGAGGGACTGAAGCTTTCTTT,CASSPQGGTEAFF
NA,TRBJ1-2,NA,TRBV30,TGTGCCTGGAGATTCAGCGGGGCCGCTAATAACTATGGCTACACCTTC,CAWRFSGAANNYGYTF
NA,TRBJ2-2,TRBD1,TRBV18,TGTGCCAGCTCACCACGACAGGGGACGCTCACCGGGGAGCTGTTTTTT,CASSPRQGTLTGELFF
NA,TRBJ2-7,NA,TRBV7-8,TGTGCCAGCAGCTTAACGGGCTACGAGCAGTACTTC,CASSLTGYEQYF
once,TRBJ1-4,TRBD1,TRBV6-5,TGTGCCAGCAGATCGACCGGGACAGGGTATGAAAAACTGTTTTTT,CASRSTGTGYEKLFF
NA,TRBJ2-3,TRBD2,TRBV19,TGTGCCAGTAGTTCCGGGACTAGCGGCACAGATACGCAGTATTTT,CASSSGTSGTDTQYF
NA,TRBJ2-3,TRBD2,TRBV15,TGTGCCACCAGCAGAGCGGGAGGCTACAAGGACACAGATACGCAGTATTTT,CATSRAGGYKDTDTQYF
NA,TRBJ2-2,TRBD2,TRBV15,TGTGCCACCAGCAAGAGCACCGGACTAGCAGACACCGGGGAGCTGTTTTTT,CATSKSTGLADTGELFF
NA,TRBJ2-1,NA,TRBV4-1,TGCGCCAGCCGTACATCCGGACAGATACAATACAATGAGCAGTTCTTC,CASRTSGQIQYNEQFF
NA,TRBJ1-5,NA,TRBV7-9,TGTGCCAGCAGCTTCGGGAATGCTGAAGGGACCCAGCATTTT,CASSFGNAEGTQHF
NA,TRBJ1-2,TRBD1,TRBV28,TGTGCCAGCAGTCTACCAGGACAGGGGGCTGATGGCTACACCTTC,CASSLPGQGADGYTF
NA,TRBJ1-3,NA,TRBV19,TGTGCCAGTAGTATGGCTCGAGGAAACACCATATATTTT,CASSMARGNTIYF
NA,TRBJ1-1,NA,TRBV6-2/TRBV6-3,TGTGCCAGCAGTTACTCGACACCGAACACTGAAGCTTTCTTT,CASSYSTPNTEAFF
NA,TRBJ1-4,TRBD1,TRBV5-1,TGCGCCAGCAGCTCTGGACAGGGCCGTCCTAATGAAAAACTGTTTTTT,CASSSGQGRPNEKLFF
NA,TRBJ1-4,NA,TRBV9,TGTGCCAGCAGCGTAGACAGGGTAAATGAAAAACTGTTTTTT,CASSVDRVNEKLFF
NA,TRBJ1-3,NA,TRBV5-6,TGTGCCAGCAGCTTGGTTGAGACAACGAGAAACACCATATATTTT,CASSLVETTRNTIYF
once,TRBJ1-1,TRBD1,TRBV7-2,TGTGCCAGCAGCTCGGGGACAGGGGCAATGAACACTGAAGCTTTCTTT,CASSSGTGAMNTEAFF
NA,TRBJ1-1,TRBD1,TRBV5-1,TGCGCCAGCAGCTTACAGGGGGGAAACACTGAAGCTTTCTTT,CASSLQGGNTEAFF
NA,TRBJ1-2,TRBD1,TRBV5-1,TGCGCCAGCAACCCCGGGAACAGGGGGGTTGATGGCTACACCTTC,CASNPGNRGVDGYTF
NA,TRBJ1-6,TRBD1,TRBV19,TGTGCCAGTAGTATTTCGGGACAGGGACTTTCACCCCTCCACTTT,CASSISGQGLSPLHF
NA,TRBJ1-2,NA,TRBV29-1,TGCAGCGTACAAGGGGATGGCTACACCTTC,CSVQGDGYTF
NA,TRBJ1-5,NA,TRBV6-2/TRBV6-3,TGTGCCAGCAGTTACTCGGCCACGAGGCAGCCCCAGCATTTT,CASSYSATRQPQHF
NA,TRBJ1-1,TRBD1,TRBV20-1,TGCAGTGCTAGTCGGACAGGGGTAATGAACACTGAAGCTTTCTTT,CSASRTGVMNTEAFF
NA,TRBJ2-7,NA,TRBV6-5,TGTGCCAGCAACTCCCTGGTCCCCGGGCAGTACTTC,CASNSLVPGQYF
NA,TRBJ1-2,NA,TRBV7-9,TGTGCCAGCAGCCGCACAGGGTTGGTTAGCTACACCTTC,CASSRTGLVSYTF
once,TRBJ1-2,TRBD1,TRBV5-6,TGTGCCAGCAGCCTGGCCCCGGGACAGGGGAATAGCTACACCTTC,CASSLAPGQGNSYTF
NA,TRBJ2-3,NA,TRBV3-1/TRBV3-2,TGTGCCAGCAGCCAAGCAGGGTTGGGCACCACAGATACGCAGTATTTT,CASSQAGLGTTDTQYF
NA,TRBJ1-1,NA,TRBV6-6,TGTGCCAGCAGCTTGAGGCCCGGGGGTATGAACCCTGAAGCTTTCTTT,CASSLRPGGMNPEAFF
NA,TRBJ1-2,NA,TRBV27,TGTGCCAGCAGTTTATACGTCCAGGGCGCTAACTATGGCTACACCTTC,CASSLYVQGANYGYTF
once,TRBJ2-3,NA,TRBV3-1/TRBV3-2,TGTGCCAGCAGCCAAGCGAGTTATTGGAGCACAGATACGCAGTATTTT,CASSQASYWSTDTQYF